The TCR beta chain under discussion was sequenced for a study of Tregs in tolerant kidney transplant recipients. The trim removed 1 base at V and 5 bases at J, leaving 5 bases unmatched. Germline values: CDR1 SNHLY, CDR2 FYNNEI. The CDR3 spans 16 residues. Thawed PBMCs were rested overnight at 37°C with approximately 200 IU/ml IL-2 before regulatory T cell sorting. Study outcomes and limitations: Biological reproducibility was not directly addressed in this study.

Libraries were prepared by immunoSEQ multiplex PCR; TCRdb keeps only in-frame clonotypes and omits some of them. This table has some 74,000 clones, around 93% appearing once. Concerning this clone: What it binds is not known.

The material was Tregs from blood, obtained before the transplant. The source is a human donor who received a combined kidney and bone marrow transplant. The genes are TRBV2 and TRBJ2-1, with TRBD1 identical over 10 bases. CDR3 DNA: TGTGCCAGCAGTGAAGAGGGACAGGGGCCCCACAATGAGCAGTTCTTC. Its protein is CASSEEGQGPHNEQFF.